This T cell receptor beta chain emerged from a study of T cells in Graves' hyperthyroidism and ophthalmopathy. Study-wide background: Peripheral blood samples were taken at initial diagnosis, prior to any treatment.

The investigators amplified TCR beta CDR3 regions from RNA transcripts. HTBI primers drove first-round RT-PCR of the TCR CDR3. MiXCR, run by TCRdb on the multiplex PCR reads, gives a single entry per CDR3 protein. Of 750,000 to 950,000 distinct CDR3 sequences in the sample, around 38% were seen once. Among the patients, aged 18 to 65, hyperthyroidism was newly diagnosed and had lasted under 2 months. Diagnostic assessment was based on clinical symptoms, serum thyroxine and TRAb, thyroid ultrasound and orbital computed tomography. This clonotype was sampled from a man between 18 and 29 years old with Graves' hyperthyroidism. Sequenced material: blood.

DNA of the CDR3: TGTGCCAGCAGCGTAGCTACAGGGGCCTACGAGCAGTACTTC. Protein product: CASSVATGAYEQYF. The chain recombines TRBV9 with TRBJ2-7; 7 bases match TRBD1. The CDR3 spans 14 residues. Germline V gives CDR1 SGDLS, CDR2 YYNGEE. The ends lost 0 bases at V and 2 bases at J; junction bases unmatched: 2.